This T cell receptor beta chain was documented in a study of cytomegalovirus exposure and HLA in healthy donors. Study context: The 100 to 150 validation repertoires used the same platform as the roughly 670 first-cohort repertoires, a later analysis reported. Findings of the study overall: The study labeled more than 150 TCR beta chains cytomegalovirus-associated. Subsequent analysis of the approximately 110 validation repertoires found a tendency for first-cohort TCR clusters to co-occur. In vitro checks showed that a few CMV-associated chains really do target CMV antigens.

Concerning this clone: Its specificity is unknown.

TCRdb's table, derived via immunoSEQ multiplex PCR, lists solely in-frame clones and lacks some. Here the sample spans 85,000 to 120,000 clones, about 95% being singletons. This TCR was sampled from a woman aged 18-29 years in good health and CMV-seronegative. Sample: PBMCs.

The chain's CDR3 is CASSLGGATYNEQFF. The CDR3 nucleotides read TGTGCCAGCAGCCTCGGGGGAGCAACCTACAATGAGCAGTTCTTC. The chain links TRBV7-3 to TRBJ2-1; a weak D match, TRBD2 (6 bases). CDR3 length: 15 residues. From germline, CDR1 is SGHTA and CDR2 FQGTGA. Trimming stripped 5 bases from V and 2 bases from J, with 13 bases between.